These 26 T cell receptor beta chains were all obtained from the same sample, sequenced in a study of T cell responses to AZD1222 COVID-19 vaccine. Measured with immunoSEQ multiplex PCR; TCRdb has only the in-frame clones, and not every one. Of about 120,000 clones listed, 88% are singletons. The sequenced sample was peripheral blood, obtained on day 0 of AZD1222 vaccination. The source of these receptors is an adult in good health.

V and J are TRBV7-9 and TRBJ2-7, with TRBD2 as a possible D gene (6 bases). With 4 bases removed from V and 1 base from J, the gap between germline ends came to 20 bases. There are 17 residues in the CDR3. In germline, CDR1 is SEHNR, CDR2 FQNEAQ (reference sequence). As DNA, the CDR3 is TGTGCCAGCAGCTCCGGGCCGGCGAGCGGGTCTTCCTACGAGCAGTACTTC. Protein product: CASSSGPASGSSYEQYF.

The CDR3, as DNA: TGTGCCAGCAGCTTACCCGGGACAGTAGGGGCGGATGAAAAACTGTTTTTT. Translated, it gives CASSLPGTVGADEKLFF. The chain joins TRBV7-2 to TRBJ1-4, with 7 bases fitting TRBD1. The CDR3 totals 17 residues. Trimming at V came to 2 bases and at J to 6 bases, leaving 12 bases not matched to a gene. The germline V gene encodes CDR1 SGHTA and CDR2 FQGNSA.

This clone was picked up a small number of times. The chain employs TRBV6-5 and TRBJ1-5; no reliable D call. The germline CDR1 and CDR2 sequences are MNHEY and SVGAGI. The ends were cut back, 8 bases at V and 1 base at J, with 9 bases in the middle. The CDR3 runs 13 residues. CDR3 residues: CASGSTSNQPQHF. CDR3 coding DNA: TGTGCCAGCGGTAGTACGAGCAATCAGCCCCAGCATTTT.

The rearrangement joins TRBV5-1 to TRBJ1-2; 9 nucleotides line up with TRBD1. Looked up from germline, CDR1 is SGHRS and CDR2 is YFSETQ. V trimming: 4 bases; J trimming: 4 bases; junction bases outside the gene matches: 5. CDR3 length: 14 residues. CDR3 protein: CASSPGQGPYGYTF. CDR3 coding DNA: TGCGCCAGCAGCCCCGGACAGGGGCCCTATGGCTACACCTTC.

The chain's CDR3 is CASSPGTANSPLHF. The CDR3 DNA is TGCGCCAGCAGCCCCGGGACAGCTAATTCACCCCTCCACTTT. V usage is TRBV5-1 and J usage is TRBJ1-6; 7 bases line up with TRBD1. After removal of 4 bases from V and 6 bases from J, the junction contained 4 bases not matched to a gene. The CDR3 loop spans 14 amino acids. CDR1 is SGHRS and CDR2 is YFSETQ in the germline V gene.

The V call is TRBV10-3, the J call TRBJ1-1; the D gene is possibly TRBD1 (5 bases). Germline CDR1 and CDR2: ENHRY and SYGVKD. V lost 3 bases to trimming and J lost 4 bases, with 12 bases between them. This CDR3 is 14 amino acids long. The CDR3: CAISDPGGSTEAFF. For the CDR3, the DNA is TGTGCCATCAGTGACCCCGGGGGGAGCACTGAAGCTTTCTTT.

The CDR3 is CASSVELSEKLFF. The CDR3 nucleotides are TGTGCCAGCAGCGTAGAGTTATCTGAAAAACTGTTTTTT. V gene TRBV9 combines with J gene TRBJ1-4; unclear D gene. V gave up 0 bases and J gave up 7 bases, with 7 bases separating them. The germline gives CDR1 SGDLS, CDR2 YYNGEE. CDR3 length: 13 amino acids.

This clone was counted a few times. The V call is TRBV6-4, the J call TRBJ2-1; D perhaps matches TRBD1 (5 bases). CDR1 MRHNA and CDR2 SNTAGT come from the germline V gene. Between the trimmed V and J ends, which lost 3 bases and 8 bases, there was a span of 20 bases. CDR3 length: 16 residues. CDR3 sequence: CASSEWGYGQSDEQFF. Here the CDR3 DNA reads TGTGCCAGCAGTGAGTGGGGCTATGGCCAGAGCGATGAGCAGTTCTTC.

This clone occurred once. The CDR3 protein is CASSQGRVYGEVPLYEQYF. CDR3 in DNA: TGCGCCAGCAGCCAAGGAAGAGTTTACGGCGAGGTACCCCTCTACGAGCAGTACTTC. This chain joins TRBV4-1 and TRBJ2-7, with D uncertain. The V end was cut by 1 base, the J end by 3 bases, with 25 bases between. The length of the CDR3 is 19 residues. The germline CDR1 and CDR2 sequences are MGHRA and YSYEKL.

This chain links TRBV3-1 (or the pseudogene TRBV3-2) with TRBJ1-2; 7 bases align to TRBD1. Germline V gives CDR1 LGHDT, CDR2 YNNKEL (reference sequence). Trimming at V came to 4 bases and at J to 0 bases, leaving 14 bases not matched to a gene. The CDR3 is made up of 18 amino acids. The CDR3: CASSPPTGRGASNYGYTF. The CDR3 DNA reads TGTGCCAGCAGCCCCCCTACGGGCAGGGGGGCCTCTAACTATGGCTACACCTTC.

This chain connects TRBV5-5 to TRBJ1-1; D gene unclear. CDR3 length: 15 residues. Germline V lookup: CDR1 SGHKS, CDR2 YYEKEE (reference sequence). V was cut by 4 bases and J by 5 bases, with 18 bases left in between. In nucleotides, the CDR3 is TGTGCCAGCAGCACCCCGTTTCGGGAATCAACTGAAGCTTTCTTT. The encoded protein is CASSTPFRESTEAFF.

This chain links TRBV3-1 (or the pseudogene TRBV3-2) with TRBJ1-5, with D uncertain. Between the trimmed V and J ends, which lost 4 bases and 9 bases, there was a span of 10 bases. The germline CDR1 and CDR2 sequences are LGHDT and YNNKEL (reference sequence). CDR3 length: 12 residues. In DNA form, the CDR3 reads TGTGCCAGCAGCCGATGGGCCGGGCCCCAGCATTTT. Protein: CASSRWAGPQHF.

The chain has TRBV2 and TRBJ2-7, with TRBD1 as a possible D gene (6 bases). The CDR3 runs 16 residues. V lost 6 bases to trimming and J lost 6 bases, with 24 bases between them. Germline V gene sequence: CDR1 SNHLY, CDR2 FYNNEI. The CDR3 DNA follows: TGTGCCAGCAGCCGCGACGGGGCCCAGGGGACCGCCGAGCAGTACTTC. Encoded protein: CASSRDGAQGTAEQYF.

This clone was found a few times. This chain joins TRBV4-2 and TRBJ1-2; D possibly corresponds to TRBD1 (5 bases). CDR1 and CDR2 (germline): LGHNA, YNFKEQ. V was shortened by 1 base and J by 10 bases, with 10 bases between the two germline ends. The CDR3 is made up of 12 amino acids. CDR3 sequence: CASSQGGDIYTF. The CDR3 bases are TGTGCCAGCAGCCAAGGAGGGGATATCTACACCTTC.

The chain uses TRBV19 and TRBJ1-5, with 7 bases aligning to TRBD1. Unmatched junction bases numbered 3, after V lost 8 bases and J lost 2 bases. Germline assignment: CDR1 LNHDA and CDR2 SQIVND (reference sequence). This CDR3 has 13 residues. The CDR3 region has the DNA TGTGCCAGTCTAGGGGGCGGCAATCAGCCCCAGCATTTT. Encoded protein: CASLGGGNQPQHF.

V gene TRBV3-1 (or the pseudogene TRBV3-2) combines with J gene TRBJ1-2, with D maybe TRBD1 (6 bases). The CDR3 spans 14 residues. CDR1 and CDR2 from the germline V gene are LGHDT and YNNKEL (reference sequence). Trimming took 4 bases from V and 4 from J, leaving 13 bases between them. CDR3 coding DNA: TGTGCCAGCAGCCGAGGGGGGGGACCCTATGGCTACACCTTC. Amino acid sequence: CASSRGGGPYGYTF.

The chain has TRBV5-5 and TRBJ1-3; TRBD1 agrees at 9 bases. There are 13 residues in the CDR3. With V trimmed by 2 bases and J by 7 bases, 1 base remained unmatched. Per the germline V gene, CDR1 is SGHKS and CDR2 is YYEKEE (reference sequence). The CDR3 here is CASSFGTGNTIYF. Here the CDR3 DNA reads TGTGCCAGCAGCTTCGGGACAGGGAACACCATATATTTT.

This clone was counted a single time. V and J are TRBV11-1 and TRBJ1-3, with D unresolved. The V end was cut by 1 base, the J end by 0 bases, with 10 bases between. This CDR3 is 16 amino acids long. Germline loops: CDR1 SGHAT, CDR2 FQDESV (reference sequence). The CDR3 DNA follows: TGTGCCAGCAGCTTAGAGGCGAGGAGCTCTGGAAACACCATATATTTT. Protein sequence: CASSLEARSSGNTIYF.

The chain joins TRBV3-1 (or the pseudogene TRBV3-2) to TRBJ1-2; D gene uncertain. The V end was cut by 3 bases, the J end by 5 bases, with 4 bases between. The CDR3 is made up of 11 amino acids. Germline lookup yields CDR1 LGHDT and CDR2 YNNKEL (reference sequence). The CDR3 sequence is CASSQRYGYTF. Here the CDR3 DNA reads TGTGCCAGCAGCCAGCGGTATGGCTACACCTTC.

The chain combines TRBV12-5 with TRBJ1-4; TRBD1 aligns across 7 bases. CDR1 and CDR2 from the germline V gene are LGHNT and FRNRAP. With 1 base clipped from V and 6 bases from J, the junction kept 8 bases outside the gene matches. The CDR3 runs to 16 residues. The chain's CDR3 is CASGLEQGMGYEKLFF. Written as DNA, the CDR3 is TGTGCTAGTGGTTTGGAACAGGGGATGGGTTATGAAAAACTGTTTTTT.

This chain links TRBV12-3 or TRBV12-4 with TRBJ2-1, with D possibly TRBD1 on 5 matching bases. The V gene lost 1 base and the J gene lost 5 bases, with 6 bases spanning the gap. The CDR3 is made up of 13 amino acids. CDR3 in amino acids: CASSLVQDNEQFF. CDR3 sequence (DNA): TGTGCCAGCAGTTTAGTACAGGACAATGAGCAGTTCTTC.

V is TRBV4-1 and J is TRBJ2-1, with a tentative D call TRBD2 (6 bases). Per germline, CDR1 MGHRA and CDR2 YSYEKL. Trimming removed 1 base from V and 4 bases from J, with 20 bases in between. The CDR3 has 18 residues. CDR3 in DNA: TGCGCCAGCAGCCAAGTATGGCCCAGACGGGGGTCATACAATGAGCAGTTCTTC. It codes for CASSQVWPRRGSYNEQFF.

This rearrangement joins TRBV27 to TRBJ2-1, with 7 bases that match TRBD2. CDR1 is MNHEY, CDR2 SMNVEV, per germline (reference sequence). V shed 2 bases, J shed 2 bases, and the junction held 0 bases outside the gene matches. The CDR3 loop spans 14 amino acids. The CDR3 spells CASSLSGTYNEQFF. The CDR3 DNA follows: TGTGCCAGCAGTTTAAGCGGGACCTACAATGAGCAGTTCTTC.

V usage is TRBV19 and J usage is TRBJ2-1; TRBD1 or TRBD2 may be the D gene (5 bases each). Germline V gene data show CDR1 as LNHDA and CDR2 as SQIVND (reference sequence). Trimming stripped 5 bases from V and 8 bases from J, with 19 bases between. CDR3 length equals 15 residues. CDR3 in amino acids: CASSVGTVMGDEQFF. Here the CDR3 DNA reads TGTGCCAGTAGTGTCGGGACGGTGATGGGCGATGAGCAGTTCTTC.

CDR3 bases: TGTGCCAGTAGGAGGGCTACAGGGGTAGTACAGCCCCAGCATTTT. It specifies CASRRATGVVQPQHF. V is TRBV19 and J is TRBJ1-5, with 7 bases identical to TRBD1. The CDR3 covers 15 residues. Germline V gene lookup returns CDR1 LNHDA and CDR2 SQIVND (reference sequence). V gave up 6 bases and J gave up 7 bases; unmatched junction bases: 12.

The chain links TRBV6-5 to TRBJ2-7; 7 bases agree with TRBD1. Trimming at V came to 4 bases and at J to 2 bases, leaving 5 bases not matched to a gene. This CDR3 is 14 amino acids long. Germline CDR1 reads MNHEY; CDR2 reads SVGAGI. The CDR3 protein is CASSFNRGPYEQYF. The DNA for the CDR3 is TGTGCCAGCAGTTTTAACAGGGGTCCCTACGAGCAGTACTTC.